This entry concerns a single TCR beta chain. The sample holds a few counts of this clone. Its target antigen remains unknown. No much larger clonotype is one base removed from it; base qualities were not supplied. To prepare the library, the immunoSEQ multiplex PCR assay was applied. For TCR sequencing, RNA was extracted from every sample and reverse transcribed into cDNA to serve as template. First-strand cDNA was synthesized with SuperScript III using a 2:1 mix of oligo-dT and random hexamers. A synthetic immune receptor repertoire was used to gauge amplification bias, and whatever bias remained was removed computationally. The paper's processing steps were these. Raw reads were preprocessed to remove errors, and CDR3 was defined according to IMGT conventions as the region from the conserved cysteine to phenylalanine. Clonality was computed by normalizing Shannon entropy by log2 of the number of productive unique TCRs and subtracting the result from 1. Whether scalp clones were CD4 or CD8 was inferred by matching scalp TCRbeta sequences against CD4 and CD8 repertoires sorted from blood. TCRdb mirrors the immuneACCESS table, restricted to in-frame sequences. Some clones are absent from its copies; in checked studies, under half trace to an unresolved V gene, and the reason for the others is unknown. That table furnishes V, J and clone size, whereas the DNA furnished D and trimming. Counted in this sample were approximately 210,000 clones; approximately 70% of them appeared once. In total, the top ten clones hold 0.95% to 1.5% of the sample.

The data stem from a study of CD8+ T cells in alopecia areata (dated by TCRdb to the late 2010s). For the wider study: The treated patients took part in an open-label pilot trial in which moderate-to-severe alopecia areata was treated with oral tofacitinib at 5 to 10 mg twice daily. TCRbeta CDR3 regions were amplified by immunoSEQ multiplex PCR with 35 Vbeta forward and 13 Jbeta reverse primers. The study used high-throughput TCRbeta sequencing to examine T cell clonal expansion in alopecia areata, in both the C3H/HeJ mouse model and human patients. Tofacitinib was given for 6 to 18 months, followed by 6 months of follow-up off drug to assess delayed response and recurrence. Clonality in the scalp was compared among normal scalp (n=4), patchy alopecia areata scalp (n=8), and alopecia totalis/universalis scalp (n=8). Tofacitinib-treated patients had biopsies at baseline and at 4 and 24 weeks of treatment, with a later scalp biopsy in several patients. In humans, TCRbeta sequencing was performed on scalp tissue and on sorted CD4+ and CD8+ peripheral blood T cells from healthy controls and from patients with patchy or totalis/universalis alopecia areata. The RNA source kit depended on sample type: the PAXgene miRNA kit for fixed scalp, the miRNeasy kit for PBMCs, and the RNeasy kit for mouse skin. In treated patients, disease severity was measured using the SALT score, which gives the percentage of scalp surface area affected. General conclusions and limits of the study: Shared TCR sequences between patients were less evident than in mice, which may be partly attributable to HLA diversity in the patient population. Many expanded lesional clones were found to persist in scalp and blood during tofacitinib treatment, and relapse after treatment cessation may be partly explained by this persistence. Lesional scalp, especially in alopecia totalis/universalis, showed higher clonality and more expanded CD8+ clones than normal scalp, suggesting antigenic drive. Unlike mouse skin, where gammadelta T cells dominate, normal human skin contains resident alphabeta T cells that get sequenced too, which complicates analysis of the scalp TCR repertoire. Tofacitinib significantly decreased scalp clonality and the number of expanded CD8+ clones among the top 100 scalp clones. The treated cohort was small, with a single nonresponder, so links between baseline CD8+ expansion and response need larger studies.

The label giving this sample's treatment or condition can be read as: oral pan-JAK inhibitor, 5-10 mg twice daily. Lesional scalp punch biopsies and peripheral blood were obtained from alopecia areata patients. After PBMCs were isolated by density centrifugation and stained for CD3, CD4 and CD8, a FACSAria was used to sort CD4+ and CD8+ T cells. The CDR3 runs 16 amino acids, cysteine and phenylalanine included. Of the read, only the CDR3 DNA is kept; its 48 bases are in frame from base 1. Cut back by 2 bases and 0 bases, the V and J ends lie 8 bases apart. CDR1 and CDR2 were assigned from the germline V gene as MNHNS and SASEGT.

The source of this sequence is a human donor with alopecia areata. The rearranged segments are TRBV6-1 and TRBJ2-6; no D gene can be assigned with confidence. The sample in question was CD4+ T cells sorted from blood, obtained between weeks 43 and 45, from a patient treated with tofacitinib. The CDR3 amino acid sequence is: CASSESLASGANVLTF. The bases are TGTGCCAGCAGTGAATCTTTGGCCTCTGGGGCCAACGTCCTGACTTTC.